This TCR beta chain was profiled in a study of regulatory T cells in long-lasting Graves disease. This clonotype showed up many times. Germline loops: CDR1 MDHEN, CDR2 SYDVKM. The CDR3 runs 14 residues. V was shortened by 7 bases and J by 7 bases, with 17 bases between the two germline ends. TCR beta libraries were built with iRepertoire HTBI primers and Arm-PCR of CDR3 regions. TCRdb analysed the multiplex PCR reads with MiXCR anew, one entry per CDR3 protein. Found here are under 800,000 distinct CDR3 sequences, less than 20% of them singletons; the top ten hold about 18%. Time point: newly diagnosed GD, antithyroid drugs for less than 3 months. Extracted PBMC RNA gave rise to the TCR library. These data were also reused for a study on T cells in Graves' hyperthyroidism and ophthalmopathy. That source notes: Diagnosis rested on symptoms, serum thyroxine and TRAb, thyroid ultrasound, and orbital computed tomography.

The genes are TRBV28 and TRBJ1-5; D not certain. The sequences come from peripheral blood mononuclear cells (PBMCs), collected at new diagnosis, from a patient treated with antithyroid drugs. The receptor comes from a woman younger than 45 with Graves disease. The CDR3 region has the DNA TGTGCCAGCACCCTAATCTTGGGAGGGCAGCCCCAGCATTTT. Amino acid sequence: CASTLILGGQPQHF.